Here is one T cell receptor (beta chain) with its context. The antigen remains unidentified. Use of 60 Vbeta and 13 Jbeta primers characterized the PCR. Profiled with immunoSEQ multiplex PCR; TCRdb holds only in-frame clones, not every one. The sample consists of 200,000 to 250,000 clones, around 80% of them appearing once. V was pared by 1 base and J by 1 base, with 9 bases of the junction left unmatched. The length of the CDR3 is 18 residues. Germline CDR1 reads LGHNA; CDR2 reads YNFKEQ. The sample is drawn from a study of cytomegalovirus exposure and HLA in healthy donors. Findings and caveats of the study: In vitro work confirmed that a few CMV-associated chains recognize CMV antigens. The authors considered a cluster of highly shared sequence variants likely to be a sequencing artifact. Later analysis showed most CMV-associated TCR beta chains appearing HLA-restricted.

The sample comprised PBMCs. The genes are TRBV4-2 and TRBJ2-1, with 8 bases lining up with TRBD2. This clonotype was obtained from a woman aged 40 to 49 in good health and CMV-seronegative. The CDR3 is CASSQGVGQRGSYNEQFF. The CDR3 DNA sequence: TGTGCCAGCAGCCAAGGTGTAGGCCAGCGGGGGTCCTACAATGAGCAGTTCTTC.